Listed here are 14 T cell receptor beta chains from one sample, sequenced in a study of blood T cell repertoires in COVID-19. The table came from immunoSEQ multiplex PCR; TCRdb's copy has only in-frame clones and leaves some out. Here the sample spans 380,000 or so clones, 70% to 90% being singletons. Material for sequencing was PBMCs or T cells enriched from blood (not recorded which). Source of these receptors: a man aged 25 to 40 who had recovered from COVID-19.

V is TRBV9 and J is TRBJ2-3; 7 bases map to TRBD1. Germline values: CDR1 SGDLS, CDR2 YYNGEE. The CDR3 has 16 amino acids. Trimming cost V 4 bases and J 1 base; bases outside gene matches: 9. The CDR3 DNA sequence: TGTGCCAGCAGCCCCCGACAGGGCCCGGGCACAGATACGCAGTATTTT. It codes for CASSPRQGPGTDTQYF.

The rearrangement joins TRBV29-1 to TRBJ1-1, with D hard to call. The germline V gene has CDR1 SQVTM and CDR2 ANQGSEA. V was cut by 4 bases and J by 0 bases, with 6 bases left in between. The CDR3 contains 12 residues. The CDR3 nucleotides are TGCAGCGTTGGCAGTGTGAACACTGAAGCTTTCTTT. This gives the protein CSVGSVNTEAFF.

The V call is TRBV19, the J call TRBJ2-7, with a possible D match to TRBD1 (6 bases). Germline CDR1 LNHDA, CDR2 SQIVND (reference sequence). The V end lost 4 bases, the J end lost 2 bases, and 9 bases lay between the germline ends. The CDR3 runs 13 residues. The CDR3 DNA follows: TGTGCCAGTAGTACTGGACAGACCTACGAGCAGTACTTC. It codes for CASSTGQTYEQYF.

The chain links TRBV15 to TRBJ2-7; the D gene is possibly TRBD1 (6 bases). CDR1 is LNHNV, CDR2 YYDKDF, per germline (reference sequence). V was cut by 2 bases and J by 2 bases, with 16 bases left in between. The CDR3 totals 16 residues. The CDR3 region has the DNA TGTGCCACCAGCAGACCGGGACACAGGGCCACCTACGAGCAGTACTTC. It encodes CATSRPGHRATYEQYF.

The genes are TRBV4-1 and TRBJ1-5, with D possibly being TRBD1 (5 bases). The germline gives CDR1 MGHRA, CDR2 YSYEKL. Trimming cost V 4 bases and J 0 bases, with 10 bases left between them. The CDR3 is 15 residues long. CDR3 sequence reads: CASSRQIFSNQPQHF. DNA for the CDR3: TGCGCCAGCAGCCGACAGATTTTTAGCAATCAGCCCCAGCATTTT.

This chain connects TRBV7-2 to TRBJ1-6; 11 bases align to TRBD1. The CDR3 is 17 residues long. Germline V gene sequence: CDR1 SGHTA, CDR2 FQGNSA. Unmatched junction bases numbered 4, after V lost 5 bases and J lost 1 base. CDR3 sequence: CASSRTGGESYNSPLHF. As DNA, the CDR3 is TGTGCCAGCAGCCGGACAGGGGGCGAATCCTATAATTCACCCCTCCACTTT.

This clone was detected only once. The rearrangement joins TRBV11-2 to TRBJ2-1, with D possibly matching TRBD2 (5 bases). Germline V gene lookup returns CDR1 SGHAT and CDR2 FQNNGV. This CDR3 spans 13 amino acids. The V end was cut by 4 bases, the J end by 3 bases, with 7 bases between. The CDR3: CASSSTSYNEQFF. CDR3 nucleotide sequence: TGTGCCAGCAGCTCTACTAGCTACAATGAGCAGTTCTTC.

V gene TRBV5-1 combines with J gene TRBJ1-2; tentatively, D is TRBD1 (6 bases). V shed 3 bases and J shed 4 bases, with 19 bases lying between them. The CDR3 totals 16 residues. CDR1 SGHRS and CDR2 YFSETQ come from the germline V gene. CDR3: CASSWSVRDTTYGYTF. CDR3 in DNA: TGCGCCAGCAGCTGGAGTGTCCGGGACACCACCTATGGCTACACCTTC.

The sample holds one count of this clone. This chain uses TRBV7-9 with TRBJ1-1, with D maybe TRBD1 (6 bases). CDR1 SEHNR and CDR2 FQNEAQ come from the germline V gene (reference sequence). CDR3 length equals 13 residues. With 6 bases removed from V and 10 bases from J, the gap between germline ends came to 18 bases. CDR3 sequence reads: CASRLGHGGGAFF. DNA of the CDR3: TGTGCCAGCAGACTGGGACACGGAGGAGGAGCTTTCTTT.

The chain employs TRBV5-6 and TRBJ1-2, with TRBD1 identical over 7 bases. Per the germline V gene, CDR1 is SGHDT and CDR2 is YYEEEE. The CDR3 totals 16 residues. V lost 4 bases to trimming and J lost 0 bases; unmatched junction nucleotides: 9. The CDR3 region has the DNA TGTGCCAGCAGCACGATTGACAGGGCTTCTAACTATGGCTACACCTTC. It codes for CASSTIDRASNYGYTF.

The J gene is TRBJ2-1, the V gene TRBV7-6; D is unclear. The CDR3 is made up of 17 amino acids. Per the germline V gene, CDR1 is SGHVS and CDR2 is FNYEAQ. With 0 bases removed from V and 0 bases from J, the gap between germline ends came to 12 bases. CDR3 DNA sequence: TGTGCCAGCAGCTTAGCGGGCTATACGAGCTCCTACAATGAGCAGTTCTTC. The encoded protein is CASSLAGYTSSYNEQFF.

The chain combines TRBV27 with TRBJ2-1; D is perhaps TRBD2 (5 bases). The V gene's germline CDR1 is MNHEY and CDR2 SMNVEV (reference sequence). Deletions cut 9 bases from V and 6 bases from J, with 21 bases between. The CDR3 has 15 amino acids. The CDR3 reads CASHSFGEKGNEQFF. For the CDR3, the DNA is TGTGCCAGTCATAGTTTCGGGGAAAAGGGCAATGAGCAGTTCTTC.

A single count supports this clone. The V gene is TRBV6-5, the J gene TRBJ2-1; 11 bases are shared with TRBD1. Germline values: CDR1 MNHEY, CDR2 SVGAGI. The CDR3 loop spans 15 amino acids. With V trimmed by 5 bases and J by 5 bases, 5 bases remained unmatched. The CDR3, as DNA: TGTGCCAGCAGTCGGACAGGGGGCATCGACAATGAGCAGTTCTTC. Protein sequence: CASSRTGGIDNEQFF.

The chain couples TRBV25-1 to TRBJ2-2; no clear D gene. Germline-derived CDR1 and CDR2 are MGHDK and SYGVNS. This CDR3 has 12 residues. Deletions cut 3 bases from V and 7 bases from J, with 6 bases between. CDR3 amino acids: CASSDIYGELFF. The CDR3 coding sequence is TGTGCCAGCAGTGATATATACGGGGAGCTGTTTTTT.